This T cell receptor (beta chain) derives from a study of shared clonotypes between healthy human individuals. Study context: Per donor, three plates held CD4 naive cells, three held CD4 memory, two held CD8 naive and one held CD8 memory.

This clone was observed once. The CDR3 is 12 amino acids. V was clipped by 4 bases and J by 8 bases, with 11 bases between them. Germline V lookup: CDR1 SQVTM, CDR2 ANQGSEA. Clones were read by immunoSEQ multiplex PCR, and TCRdb kept only the in-frame ones, dropping some. The table lists more than 1.2 million clones, about 98.5% of them singletons. V usage is TRBV29-1 and J usage is TRBJ1-4; D gene ambiguous. The sample taken for sequencing was naive CD4+ T cells sorted from blood. Indicated subset: CD45RA+ positively selected. This receptor was identified in a young man in good health. The CDR3: CSVVKEGEKLFF. CDR3 in DNA: TGCAGCGTTGTGAAGGAGGGAGAAAAACTGTTTTTT.